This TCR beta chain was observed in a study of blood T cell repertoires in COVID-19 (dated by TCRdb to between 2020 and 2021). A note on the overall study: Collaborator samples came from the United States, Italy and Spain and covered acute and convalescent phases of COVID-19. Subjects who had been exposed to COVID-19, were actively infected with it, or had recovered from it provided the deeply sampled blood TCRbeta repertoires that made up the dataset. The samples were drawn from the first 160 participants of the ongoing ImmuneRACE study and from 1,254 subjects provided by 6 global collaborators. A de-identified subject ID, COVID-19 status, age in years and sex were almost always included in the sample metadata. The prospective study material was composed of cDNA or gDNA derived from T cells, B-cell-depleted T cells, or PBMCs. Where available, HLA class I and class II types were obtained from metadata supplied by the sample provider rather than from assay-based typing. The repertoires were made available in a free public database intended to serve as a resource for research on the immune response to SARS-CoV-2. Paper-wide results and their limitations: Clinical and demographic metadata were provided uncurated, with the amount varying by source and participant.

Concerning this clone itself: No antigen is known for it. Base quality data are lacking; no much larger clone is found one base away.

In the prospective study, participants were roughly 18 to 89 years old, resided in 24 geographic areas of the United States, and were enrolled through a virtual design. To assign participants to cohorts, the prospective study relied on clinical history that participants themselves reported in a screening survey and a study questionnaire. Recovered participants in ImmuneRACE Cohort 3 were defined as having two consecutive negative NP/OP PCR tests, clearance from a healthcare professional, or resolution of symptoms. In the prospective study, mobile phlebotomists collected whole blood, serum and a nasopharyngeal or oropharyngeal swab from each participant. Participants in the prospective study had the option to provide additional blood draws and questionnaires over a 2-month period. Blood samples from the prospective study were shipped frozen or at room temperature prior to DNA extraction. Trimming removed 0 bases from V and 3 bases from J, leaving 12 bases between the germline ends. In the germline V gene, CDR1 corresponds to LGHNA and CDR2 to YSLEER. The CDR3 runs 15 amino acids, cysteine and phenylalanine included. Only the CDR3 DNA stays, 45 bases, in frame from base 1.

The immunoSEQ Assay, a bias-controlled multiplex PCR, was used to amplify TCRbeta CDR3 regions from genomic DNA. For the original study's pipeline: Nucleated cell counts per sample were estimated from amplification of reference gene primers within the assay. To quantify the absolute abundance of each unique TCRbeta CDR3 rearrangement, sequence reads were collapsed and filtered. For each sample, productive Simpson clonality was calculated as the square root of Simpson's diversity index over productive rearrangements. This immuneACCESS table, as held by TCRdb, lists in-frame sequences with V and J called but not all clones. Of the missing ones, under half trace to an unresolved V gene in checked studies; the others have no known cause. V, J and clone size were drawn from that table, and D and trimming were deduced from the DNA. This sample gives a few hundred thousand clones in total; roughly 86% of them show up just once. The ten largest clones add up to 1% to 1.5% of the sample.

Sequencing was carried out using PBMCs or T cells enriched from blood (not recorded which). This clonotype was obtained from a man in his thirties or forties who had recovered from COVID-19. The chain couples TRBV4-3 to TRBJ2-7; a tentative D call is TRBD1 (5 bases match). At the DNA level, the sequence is TGCGCCAGCAGCCAAGACCAGGGAACCATCTACGAGCAGTACTTC. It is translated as CASSQDQGTIYEQYF.